This TCR beta chain was sequenced in a study of cytomegalovirus exposure and HLA in healthy donors. Study background: For the roughly 370 genotyped donors, approximately 82% fell within the Caucasian-associated ancestry cluster. General study points: The Asian-associated ancestry cluster reportedly had fewer N-insertions than the approximately 670-donor mean in a later analysis. Later analysis associated a missense DCLRE1C variant with TCR beta V- and J-gene trimming.

Unmatched junction bases numbered 5, after V lost 1 base and J lost 1 base. Germline-derived CDR1 and CDR2 are SGHDT and YYEEEE. This CDR3 spans 18 amino acids. 13 Jbeta primers and 60 Vbeta primers were used for the PCR. Authors' data handling: Later, an analysis found 80 million or so unique TCR beta chains, and some 10 million of these were shared. Profiling relied on immunoSEQ multiplex PCR, and the TCRdb table lists in-frame clones only, not all of them. V, J and clone size are taken as reported in that table, and D and trimming were inferred from the DNA itself. This table holds about 250,000 clones, 80% to 95% found once. With respect to this clone: Its matching antigen is unknown.

The sample taken for sequencing was PBMCs. The clonotype was recovered from a girl aged 2 to 10 in good health and CMV-seronegative. This chain uses TRBV5-6 with TRBJ2-2; 12 bases align to TRBD2. DNA for the CDR3: TGTGCCAGCAGCTTGCTTCCTAGCGGGAGGGTGAACACCGGGGAGCTGTTTTTT. Translation gives CASSLLPSGRVNTGELFF.